A single sample is the source of the 15 T cell receptor beta chains below, sequenced in a study of T cell changes during pregnancy in multiple sclerosis. The repertoire was sequenced with immunoSEQ multiplex PCR; TCRdb's copy has only in-frame clones and lacks some. Seen here are 60,000 or so clones, approximately 87% observed once, and the top ten hold roughly 5.2%. Material: peripheral blood from another person, used as feeder cells. Source of these receptors: a human donor whose cells served as feeder cells for cultures in a pregnancy study.

The V gene is TRBV7-2, the J gene TRBJ1-5; perhaps TRBD1 as D (5 bases). The V end lost 0 bases, the J end lost 4 bases, and 10 bases lay between the germline ends. Germline loops: CDR1 SGHTA, CDR2 FQGNSA. The CDR3 has 15 residues. CDR3 residues: CASSLARQPNQPQHF. The CDR3 nucleotides read TGTGCCAGCAGCTTAGCCCGACAGCCGAATCAGCCCCAGCATTTT.

The chain is built from TRBV7-2 and TRBJ2-5; D is perhaps TRBD2 (5 bases). CDR3 length: 13 amino acids. With 5 bases removed from V and 4 bases from J, the gap between germline ends came to 11 bases. Germline CDR1 reads SGHTA; CDR2 reads FQGNSA. CDR3 amino acids: CASSLTRGETQYF. In DNA form, the CDR3 reads TGTGCCAGCAGCCTTACTAGAGGAGAGACCCAGTACTTC.

The J gene is TRBJ1-1, the V gene TRBV4-2; tentative D call: TRBD1 (6 bases). The CDR3 is 15 residues long. The germline gives CDR1 LGHNA, CDR2 YNFKEQ. The germline V and J ends were trimmed by 1 base and 0 bases, with 9 bases remaining between them. This CDR3 is CASSQGQGMNTEAFF. DNA for the CDR3: TGTGCCAGCAGCCAAGGTCAGGGGATGAACACTGAAGCTTTCTTT.

The V and J genes are TRBV28 and TRBJ1-1; tentative D call: TRBD1 (5 bases). The CDR3 spans 13 residues. V was cut by 8 bases and J by 2 bases, with 12 bases left in between. Germline V CDR1 and CDR2: MDHEN, SYDVKM. The CDR3 DNA is TGTGCCAGCGGGGTGACAGTTAACACTGAAGCTTTCTTT. Encoded protein: CASGVTVNTEAFF. Drawing the rest from reference TRBV28 and TRBJ1-1, the complete variable domain is DVKVTQSSRYLVKRTGEKVFLECVQDMDHENMFWYRQDPGLGLRLIYFSYDVKMKEKGDIPEGYSVSREKKERFSLILESASTNQTSMYLCASGVTVNTEAFFGQGTRLTVV.

This rearrangement joins TRBV5-6 to TRBJ1-1; tentative D call: TRBD1 (6 bases). The germline V and J ends were trimmed by 6 bases and 5 bases, with 20 bases remaining between them. Germline lookup yields CDR1 SGHDT and CDR2 YYEEEE. This CDR3 contains 15 residues. CDR3 sequence: CASTWVGQGNTEAFF. The CDR3 DNA follows: TGTGCCAGCACCTGGGTGGGACAAGGGAATACTGAAGCTTTCTTT.

The chain has TRBV5-1 and TRBJ2-3, with TRBD2 matching 8 bases. The CDR3 length is 17 residues. The V gene's germline CDR1 is SGHRS and CDR2 YFSETQ. Trimming took 0 bases from V and 3 from J; bases not matched to a gene: 9. DNA for the CDR3: TGCGCCAGCAGCTTGGAAGTCGGGGGGGTTAGAACAGATACGCAGTATTTT. It translates to CASSLEVGGVRTDTQYF.

The chain employs TRBV14 and TRBJ1-2; possible D gene TRBD1, 5 bases. Germline CDR1 is SGHDN and CDR2 is FVKESK. The V end was cut by 0 bases, the J end by 2 bases, with 7 bases between. This CDR3 is 14 amino acids long. DNA of the CDR3: TGTGCCAGCAGCCAAGATCGACAGAACTATGGCTACACCTTC. This encodes CASSQDRQNYGYTF.

V gene TRBV7-9 combines with J gene TRBJ1-1; D is ambiguous. The CDR3 consists of 17 residues. Trimming took 4 bases from V and 0 from J, leaving 18 bases between them. The germline gives CDR1 SEHNR, CDR2 FQNEAQ (reference sequence). For the CDR3, the DNA is TGTGCCAGCAGCTCGTCCAAAGGTGATGTTATGAACACTGAAGCTTTCTTT. This sequence encodes CASSSSKGDVMNTEAFF.

The V gene is TRBV11-2, the J gene TRBJ2-5, with D hard to call. The CDR3 spans 15 residues. Trimming shortened V by 2 bases and J by 2 bases, and 12 bases separated the two germline ends. In germline, CDR1 is SGHAT, CDR2 FQNNGV. CDR3 region: CASSLNSFLQETQYF. CDR3 nucleotide sequence: TGTGCCAGCAGCTTAAATAGTTTTTTACAAGAGACCCAGTACTTC.

This clone was recorded once. The genes are TRBV5-4 and TRBJ2-3, with TRBD2 matching 7 bases. The ends lost 1 base at V and 0 bases at J; junction bases unmatched: 5. Germline lookup yields CDR1 SGHNT and CDR2 YYREEE (reference sequence). The CDR3 spans 16 residues. This CDR3 is CASSLSLAASTDTQYF. In DNA, the CDR3 is TGTGCCAGCAGCTTGTCTCTAGCGGCTAGCACAGATACGCAGTATTTT.

The J gene is TRBJ2-6, the V gene TRBV28; D is unresolved. Looked up from germline, CDR1 is MDHEN and CDR2 is SYDVKM. The CDR3 contains 13 residues. Trimming removed 3 bases from V and 1 base from J, with 1 base in between. The CDR3 DNA follows: TGTGCCAGCAGTTTTTCTGGGGCCAACGTCCTGACTTTC. This encodes CASSFSGANVLTF.

The chain has TRBV11-2 and TRBJ2-1; D may be TRBD2 (6 bases). CDR1 is SGHAT and CDR2 is FQNNGV in the germline V gene. V was shortened by 2 bases and J by 1 base, with 15 bases between the two germline ends. The CDR3 extends over 17 amino acids. CDR3 protein: CASSLLPGGASYNEQFF. In nucleotides, the CDR3 is TGTGCCAGCAGCTTATTACCTGGCGGGGCGTCCTACAATGAGCAGTTCTTC.

V gene TRBV6-6 combines with J gene TRBJ1-5; TRBD1 aligns across 7 bases. V lost 4 bases and J lost 4; bases outside the gene matches: 4. CDR1 is MNHNY, CDR2 SVGAGI, per germline (reference sequence). The CDR3 runs 14 residues. Written as DNA, the CDR3 is TGTGCCAGCAGTTCAGACAGGGTTAATCAGCCCCAGCATTTT. Protein: CASSSDRVNQPQHF.

The rearrangement links TRBV28 to TRBJ2-4; TRBD2 might be the D (6 bases). V was pared by 8 bases and J by 5 bases, with 13 bases between. Per the germline V gene, CDR1 is MDHEN and CDR2 is SYDVKM. CDR3 length: 13 amino acids. CDR3 DNA sequence: TGTGCCAGCGCGGAAGGAGGGCAAAACATTCAGTACTTC. The encoded protein is CASAEGGQNIQYF.

This clone appeared a single time. The chain carries TRBV28 and TRBJ2-7, with TRBD2 matching 7 bases. With V trimmed by 3 bases and J by 3 bases, 8 bases remained unmatched. Germline V gives CDR1 MDHEN, CDR2 SYDVKM. This CDR3 is 15 amino acids long. The CDR3 nucleotides are TGTGCCAGCAGTTTTATGGGCGGGGGACTCTACGAGCAGTACTTC. Its protein is CASSFMGGGLYEQYF.